This entry lists 22 T cell receptor beta chains sequenced from one sample in a study of type 1 and type 2 diabetes patients (dated by TCRdb to the mid-2010s). Reads for this sample came from an Illumina MiSeq. For TCRbeta CDR3 amplification, the template was genomic DNA taken from the sorted T cell subsets. The TCRbeta CDR3 region was amplified by multiplex PCR with 30 forward and 13 reverse primers. The public reads were reanalyzed by TCRdb: fastp trimming at Q25, MiXCR alignment, in-frame beta chains only. Records with the same CDR3 protein are collapsed into one entry carrying the most frequent genes and DNA. This sample comprises about 290,000 distinct CDR3 sequences, over 45% of them detected only once. The ten biggest clones cover roughly 13% of the sample. Sequencing was performed on peripheral blood mononuclear cells (PBMCs). The receptors were gathered from a man between 18 and 35 years old with type 2 diabetes.

The chain carries TRBV19 and TRBJ1-1; D might be TRBD1 (6 bases). The CDR3 consists of 15 residues. Germline lookup yields CDR1 LNHDA and CDR2 SQIVND (reference sequence). The ends were cut back, 7 bases at V and 5 bases at J, with 20 bases in the middle. The CDR3 nucleotides read TGTGCCAGTACCACCGCTGAGGGTCAGGGGACTGAAGCTTTCTTT. It translates to CASTTAEGQGTEAFF. Full variable domain (missing parts from reference TRBV19 and TRBJ1-1): DGGITQSPKYLFRKEGQNVTLSCEQNLNHDAMYWYRQDPGQGLRLIYYSQIVNDFQKGDIAEGYSVSREKKESFPLTVTSAQKNPTAFYLCASTTAEGQGTEAFFGQGTRLTVV.

The CDR3 DNA reads as TGTGCCAGTTCTTGGACTGCCCTAGGGGCCAACGTCCTGACTTTC. Its translation: CASSWTALGANVLTF. This chain links TRBV19 with TRBJ2-6; D is possibly TRBD2 (5 bases). V gave up 8 bases and J gave up 4 bases, with 15 bases separating them. CDR3 length equals 15 residues. CDR1 and CDR2 (germline): LNHDA, SQIVND (reference sequence).

The chain joins TRBV20-1 to TRBJ2-3; D perhaps matches TRBD1 (6 bases). The V gene lost 2 bases and the J gene lost 0 bases, with 12 bases spanning the gap. Germline assignment: CDR1 DFQATT and CDR2 SNEGSKA (reference sequence). The CDR3 runs to 15 residues. In nucleotides, the CDR3 is TGCAGTGCTAGACACCGGGACACTAGCACAGATACGCAGTATTTT. It encodes CSARHRDTSTDTQYF.

This clonotype was found a few times. The J gene is TRBJ2-5, the V gene TRBV9, with D unresolved. The CDR3 has 14 amino acids. V shed 1 base and J shed 3 bases, with 10 bases lying between them. Looked up from germline, CDR1 is SGDLS and CDR2 is YYNGEE. The chain's CDR3 is CASSVLGGEETQYF. CDR3 sequence (DNA): TGTGCCAGCAGCGTACTCGGCGGTGAAGAGACCCAGTACTTC.

This clonotype has a handful of counts. This chain joins TRBV20-1 and TRBJ2-7; a weak D match, TRBD2 (7 bases). V gave up 6 bases and J gave up 6 bases, with 33 bases separating them. Germline loops: CDR1 DFQATT, CDR2 SNEGSKA (reference sequence). The length of the CDR3 is 18 residues. The CDR3 is CSAHQGGGFPYPSGEQYF. CDR3 nucleotides: TGCAGTGCGCATCAGGGCGGGGGCTTTCCATACCCCTCCGGCGAGCAGTACTTC.

The chain recombines TRBV6-6 with TRBJ1-6, with 7 bases aligning to TRBD1. Germline V CDR1 and CDR2: MNHNY, SVGAGI (reference sequence). CDR3 length equals 16 residues. Trimming took 2 bases from V and 7 from J; bases not matched to a gene: 8. CDR3 loop: CASSYGEQGNNSPLHF. The CDR3 DNA reads as TGTGCCAGCAGTTACGGGGAACAGGGGAACAATTCACCCCTCCACTTT.

This clonotype was counted a few times. The rearrangement joins TRBV28 to TRBJ2-6; D call uncertain. Germline V gene data show CDR1 as MDHEN and CDR2 as SYDVKM. Trimming removed 8 bases at V and 1 base at J, with 21 bases between. This CDR3 has 18 amino acids. CDR3 in amino acids: CASLDQAMFRSGANVLTF. In DNA, the CDR3 is TGTGCCAGCCTAGATCAGGCTATGTTTCGGTCTGGGGCCAACGTCCTGACTTTC.

This chain connects TRBV15 to TRBJ1-1, with D possibly matching TRBD1 (5 bases). Germline V gene data show CDR1 as LNHNV and CDR2 as YYDKDF (reference sequence). This CDR3 has 12 amino acids. V was cut by 8 bases and J by 1 base, with 8 bases left in between. The CDR3 DNA is TGTGCCACCGGGGGGGGGAACACTGAAGCTTTCTTT. Translating gives CATGGGNTEAFF.

The genes are TRBV5-6 and TRBJ2-7; D is tentatively TRBD1 or TRBD2 (5 bases each). This CDR3 has 13 amino acids. V was shortened by 2 bases and J by 7 bases, with 13 bases between the two germline ends. The V gene's germline CDR1 is SGHDT and CDR2 YYEEEE. CDR3 amino acids: CASSFGARGEQYF. CDR3 bases: TGTGCCAGCAGCTTCGGGGCCCGGGGAGAGCAGTACTTC.

This clonotype was counted only a few times. This chain joins TRBV7-8 and TRBJ2-7, with 7 positions matching TRBD1. Germline CDR1 is SGHVS and CDR2 is FQNEAQ. J was trimmed by 2 bases and V by 5 bases; bases with no gene match: 6. There are 14 residues in the CDR3. CDR3 nucleotides: TGTGCCAGCAGCCCGATAACAGGGGCCTACGAGCAGTACTTC. It yields the protein CASSPITGAYEQYF.

This clonotype is a singleton in its sample. V is TRBV12-5 and J is TRBJ2-7; D not certain. CDR3 length: 14 residues. Per the germline V gene, CDR1 is LGHNT and CDR2 is FRNRAP. The CDR3 is CASSDSAGSYEQYF. The CDR3, as DNA: TGTGCCAGCAGTGATAGTGCCGGATCCTACGAGCAGTACTTC.

This clonotype was seen only a few times. The genes are TRBV2 and TRBJ2-7; no definite D call. The V and J ends lost 11 bases and 5 bases respectively, with 19 bases between them. Per the germline V gene, CDR1 is SNHLY and CDR2 is FYNNEI. The length of the CDR3 is 13 residues. The CDR3 is CALLHPPFHEQYF. In DNA, the CDR3 is TGTGCCCTTCTCCATCCCCCTTTCCACGAGCAGTACTTC. Variable domain in full (rest from reference TRBV2 and TRBJ2-7): EPEVTQTPSHQVTQMGQEVILRCVPISNHLYFYWYRQILGQKVEFLVSFYNNEISEKSEIFDDQFSVERPDGSNFTLKIRSTKLEDSAMYFCALLHPPFHEQYFGPGTRLTVT.

The gene calls are TRBV28 and TRBJ2-7; 10 positions agree with TRBD1. V gave up 5 bases and J gave up 1 base; unmatched junction bases: 8. Germline CDR1 MDHEN, CDR2 SYDVKM. The CDR3 loop spans 16 amino acids. This chain's CDR3 is CASSSSRDRGSYEQYF. The DNA for the CDR3 is TGTGCCAGCAGTAGCTCTCGGGACAGGGGATCCTACGAGCAGTACTTC.

The rearrangement links TRBV12-3 or TRBV12-4 to TRBJ1-1; weak D call: TRBD1 (5 bases). This CDR3 has 14 amino acids. Trimming removed 4 bases from V and 1 base from J, with 10 bases in between. CDR3 DNA sequence: TGTGCCAGCAGTTGGGACGGGAGGAACACTGAAGCTTTCTTT. Its translation is CASSWDGRNTEAFF.

This clonotype came up a few times. The chain links TRBV28 to TRBJ1-5; no clear D gene. The CDR3 loop spans 13 amino acids. The V end was cut by 5 bases, the J end by 5 bases, with 10 bases between. In germline, CDR1 is MDHEN, CDR2 SYDVKM. CDR3 residues: CASSASPDQPQHF. Here the CDR3 DNA reads TGTGCCAGCAGTGCCAGCCCCGATCAGCCCCAGCATTTT.

This chain joins TRBV6-6 and TRBJ1-4; 8 positions agree with TRBD1. Germline loops: CDR1 MNHNY, CDR2 SVGAGI (reference sequence). The V and J ends lost 4 bases and 0 bases, in that order; junction bases with no gene match: 1. This CDR3 spans 15 amino acids. The CDR3 sequence: CASSSDRATNEKLFF. Here the CDR3 DNA reads TGTGCCAGCAGTTCGGACAGGGCAACTAATGAAAAACTGTTTTTT.

This clonotype was recorded once. The chain carries TRBV5-1 and TRBJ2-1, with 12 bases matching TRBD2. After removal of 4 bases from V and 0 bases from J, the junction contained 5 bases not matched to a gene. This CDR3 is built from 17 residues. Per the germline V gene, CDR1 is SGHRS and CDR2 is YFSETQ. The CDR3 region has the DNA TGCGCCAGCAGCCCACTAGCGGGGGGCAGCTCCTACAATGAGCAGTTCTTC. It encodes CASSPLAGGSSYNEQFF. Supplemented by reference TRBV5-1 and TRBJ2-1, the full variable domain reads KAGVTQTPRYLIKTRGQQVTLSCSPISGHRSVSWYQQTPGQGLQFLFEYFSETQRNKGNFPGRFSGRQFSNSRSEMNVSTLELGDSALYLCASSPLAGGSSYNEQFFGPGTRLTVL.

This chain joins TRBV28 and TRBJ1-4; tentatively, D is TRBD1 (6 bases). CDR3 size: 14 residues. V was pared by 6 bases and J by 7 bases, with 15 bases between. Germline CDR1 is MDHEN and CDR2 is SYDVKM. The CDR3 DNA follows: TGTGCCAGCAGACCAGGGGTACTCGGTGAAAAACTGTTTTTT. This translates into CASRPGVLGEKLFF.

This rearrangement joins TRBV10-3 to TRBJ2-7, with D unresolved. Per germline, CDR1 ENHRY and CDR2 SYGVKD. The CDR3 loop spans 12 amino acids. Trimming removed 8 bases from V and 0 bases from J, with 8 bases in between. CDR3 protein: CAIRDSSYEQYF. CDR3 bases: TGTGCCATCCGCGATAGCTCCTACGAGCAGTACTTC.

The chain carries TRBV7-8 and TRBJ2-7; D gene uncertain. The germline V gene encodes CDR1 SGHVS and CDR2 FQNEAQ. This CDR3 has 12 residues. Trimming pared 8 bases from V and 2 bases from J, leaving 10 bases between. CDR3 region: CASAKTAYEQYF. CDR3 DNA: TGTGCCAGCGCCAAGACGGCCTACGAGCAGTACTTC.

This clonotype has only a few counts. This rearrangement joins TRBV20-1 to TRBJ1-1, with TRBD1 as a possible D gene (5 bases). The CDR3 sequence is 15 residues long. The germline V gene has CDR1 DFQATT and CDR2 SNEGSKA (reference sequence). Trimming took off 7 bases at V and 1 base at J, with 19 bases between the two ends. The CDR3 is CSVATDSVRNTEAFF. In nucleotides, the CDR3 is TGCAGTGTTGCGACAGACTCCGTTAGGAACACTGAAGCTTTCTTT.

This rearrangement joins TRBV28 to TRBJ1-2; D not certain. Germline lookup yields CDR1 MDHEN and CDR2 SYDVKM. This CDR3 region has 14 residues. Trimming took off 1 base at V and 7 bases at J, with 13 bases between the two ends. In DNA, the CDR3 is TGTGCCAGCAGTTTATACGGCGGGGAGGGTGGCTACACCTTC. It yields the protein CASSLYGGEGGYTF.